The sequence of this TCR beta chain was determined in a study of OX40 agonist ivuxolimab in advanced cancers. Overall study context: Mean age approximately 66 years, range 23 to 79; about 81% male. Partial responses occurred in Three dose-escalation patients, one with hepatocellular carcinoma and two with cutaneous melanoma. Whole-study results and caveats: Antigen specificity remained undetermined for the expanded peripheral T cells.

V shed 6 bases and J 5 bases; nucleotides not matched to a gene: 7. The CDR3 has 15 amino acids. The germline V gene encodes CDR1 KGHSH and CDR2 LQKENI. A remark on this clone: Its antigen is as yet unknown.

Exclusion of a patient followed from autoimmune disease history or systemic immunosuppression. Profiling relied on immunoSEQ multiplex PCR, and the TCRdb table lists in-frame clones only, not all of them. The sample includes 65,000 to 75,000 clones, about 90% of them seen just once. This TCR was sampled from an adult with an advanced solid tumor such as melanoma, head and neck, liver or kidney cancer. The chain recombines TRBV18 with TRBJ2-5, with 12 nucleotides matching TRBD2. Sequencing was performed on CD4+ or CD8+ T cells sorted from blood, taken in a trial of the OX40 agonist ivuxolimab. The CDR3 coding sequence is TGTGCCAGCTCGATTCCGACTAGCGGGAGTGAGACCCAGTACTTC. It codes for CASSIPTSGSETQYF.